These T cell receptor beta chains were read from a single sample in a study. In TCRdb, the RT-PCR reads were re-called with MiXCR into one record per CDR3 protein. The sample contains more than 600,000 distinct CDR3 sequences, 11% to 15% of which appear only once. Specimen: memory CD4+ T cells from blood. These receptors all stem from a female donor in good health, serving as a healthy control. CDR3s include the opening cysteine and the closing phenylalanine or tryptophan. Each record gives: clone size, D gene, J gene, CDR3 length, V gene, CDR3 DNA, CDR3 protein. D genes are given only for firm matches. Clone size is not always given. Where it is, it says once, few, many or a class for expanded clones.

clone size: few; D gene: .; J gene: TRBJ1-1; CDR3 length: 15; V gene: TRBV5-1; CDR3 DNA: TGCGCCAGCAGCGACCCTAACCAGGGAGAGACTGAAGCTTTCTTT; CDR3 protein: CASSDPNQGETEAFF
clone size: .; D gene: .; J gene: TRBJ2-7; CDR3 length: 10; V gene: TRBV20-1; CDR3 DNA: TGCAGTCTCTGGGACTACGAGCAGTACTTC; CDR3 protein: CSLWDYEQYF
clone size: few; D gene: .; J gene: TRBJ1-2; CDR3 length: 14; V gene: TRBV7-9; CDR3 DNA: TGTGCCAGCAGCTTAGGCGTCGGCCTTTATGGCTACACCTTC; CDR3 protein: CASSLGVGLYGYTF
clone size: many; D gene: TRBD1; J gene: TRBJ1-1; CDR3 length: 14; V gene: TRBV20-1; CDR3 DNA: TGCAGTGCCCCCCCGCTCAACAGGGGCGGCATAGCTTTCTTT; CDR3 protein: CSAPPLNRGGIAFF
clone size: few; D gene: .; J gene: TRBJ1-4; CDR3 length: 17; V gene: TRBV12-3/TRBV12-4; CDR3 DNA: TGTGCCAGCAGTTTAACCCCCCGGGTTGGTGTCTTCGAAAAACTGTTTTTT; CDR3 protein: CASSLTPRVGVFEKLFF
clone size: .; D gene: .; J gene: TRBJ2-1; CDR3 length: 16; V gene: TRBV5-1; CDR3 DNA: TGCGCCAGCAGCTTCCCGTCCGGCCAGGGCGTTGATGAGCAGTTCTTC; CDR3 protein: CASSFPSGQGVDEQFF
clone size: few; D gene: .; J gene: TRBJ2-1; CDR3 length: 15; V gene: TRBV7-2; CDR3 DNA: TGTGCCAGCAGCCCGGACTGGAACTCCTACAATGAGCAGTTCTTC; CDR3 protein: CASSPDWNSYNEQFF
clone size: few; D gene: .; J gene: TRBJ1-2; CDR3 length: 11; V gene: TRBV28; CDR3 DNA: TGTGCCGCGGGGACATTCTATGGCTACACCTTC; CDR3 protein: CAAGTFYGYTF
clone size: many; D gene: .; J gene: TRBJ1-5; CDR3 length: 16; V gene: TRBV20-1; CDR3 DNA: TGCAGTGCTAGAGTCCTGGACAGCCGAAGCAATCAGCCCCAGCATTTT; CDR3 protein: CSARVLDSRSNQPQHF
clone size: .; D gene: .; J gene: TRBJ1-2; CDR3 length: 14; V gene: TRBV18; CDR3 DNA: TGTGCCAGCTCACCACTCCAGGCTGGCGATGGCTACACCTTC; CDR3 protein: CASSPLQAGDGYTF
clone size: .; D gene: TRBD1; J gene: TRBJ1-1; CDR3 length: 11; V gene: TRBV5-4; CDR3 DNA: TGTGCCAGCGGGACAGACACTGAAGCTTTCTTT; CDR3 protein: CASGTDTEAFF